The 28 T cell receptor beta chains below were found in one sample sequenced in a study of technical replicates of blood from a few donors. Profiling relied on immunoSEQ multiplex PCR, and the TCRdb table lists in-frame clones only, not all of them. The sample has over 50,000 clones, around nine tenths seen once; the top ten hold under 6.5%. Sequenced material: PBMCs. Receptors originate from a human donor in good health. Some clones in this sample may be carry-over from other donors' samples.

The J gene is TRBJ1-6, the V gene TRBV4-3, with D tentatively TRBD1 (5 bases). V was pared by 4 bases and J by 5 bases, with 12 bases between. This CDR3 has 15 amino acids. Germline lookup yields CDR1 LGHNA and CDR2 YSLEER. Here the CDR3 DNA reads TGCGCCAGCAGCCTTGTGGGGCAGAATAATTCACCCCTCCACTTT. Protein product: CASSLVGQNNSPLHF.

V and J are TRBV5-6 and TRBJ2-3; 7 bases are shared with TRBD2. Trimming at V came to 4 bases and at J to 4 bases, leaving 9 bases not matched to a gene. This CDR3 contains 15 residues. Germline V gene lookup returns CDR1 SGHDT and CDR2 YYEEEE. The CDR3 reads CASSHDGGGSDTQYF. The CDR3 nucleotides read TGTGCCAGCAGCCACGATGGGGGGGGATCAGATACGCAGTATTTT.

A few counts support this clone. The chain employs TRBV18 and TRBJ1-2, with D unclear. The CDR3 runs 16 residues. V was cut by 4 bases and J by 2 bases, with 17 bases left in between. CDR1 and CDR2 (germline): KGHSH, LQKENI. CDR3: CASSQTGQPLNYGYTF. The CDR3 DNA reads as TGTGCCAGCTCACAAACGGGTCAACCTTTAAACTATGGCTACACCTTC.

This clone has just a few counts. V gene TRBV9 combines with J gene TRBJ1-6; D gene ambiguous. The V and J ends lost 4 bases and 5 bases respectively, with 16 bases between them. There are 16 residues in the CDR3. CDR1 is SGDLS, CDR2 YYNGEE, per germline. CDR3 DNA sequence: TGTGCCAGCAGCCCCACCCCCCAAGAGAATAATTCACCCCTCCACTTT. Its protein product is CASSPTPQENNSPLHF.

The CDR3 reads CASSLSGAGGAYEQYF. CDR3 nucleotides: TGTGCCAGCAGCCTGTCTGGGGCGGGGGGCGCCTACGAGCAGTACTTC. V usage is TRBV7-2 and J usage is TRBJ2-7; the match to TRBD2 covers 8 bases. Germline CDR1 SGHTA, CDR2 FQGNSA. The CDR3 extends over 16 amino acids. After removal of 5 bases from V and 2 bases from J, the junction contained 11 bases not matched to a gene.

The J gene is TRBJ2-7, the V gene TRBV6-5; 8 positions match TRBD2. J was trimmed by 1 base and V by 0 bases; bases with no gene match: 2. This CDR3 comprises 15 residues. CDR1 MNHEY and CDR2 SVGAGI come from the germline V gene. CDR3 DNA: TGTGCCAGCAGTTACTCGGCTAGCGGGTCCTACGAGCAGTACTTC. Protein sequence: CASSYSASGSYEQYF.

This sequence joins TRBV4-2 and TRBJ2-2; 9 positions match TRBD2. With V trimmed by 1 base and J by 7 bases, 10 bases remained unmatched. The CDR3 covers 17 residues. CDR1 and CDR2 (germline): LGHNA, YNFKEQ. The CDR3 region is CASSQVVAGGLVGELFF. The CDR3 nucleotides read TGTGCCAGCAGCCAAGTGGTTGCGGGAGGGTTGGTCGGGGAGCTGTTTTTT.

V is TRBV19 and J is TRBJ2-7; 8 bases align to TRBD1. This CDR3 is 14 amino acids long. Germline V gene lookup returns CDR1 LNHDA and CDR2 SQIVND (reference sequence). Losses at the gene ends were 6 bases for V and 0 bases for J; bases not matched to a gene: 4. As DNA, the CDR3 is TGTGCCAGTAGCGACAGGGGATTCTCCTACGAGCAGTACTTC. It codes for CASSDRGFSYEQYF.

In its sample, this clone was seen once. The chain is built from TRBV7-2 and TRBJ2-7, with D possibly matching TRBD2 (5 bases). Germline V gene lookup returns CDR1 SGHTA and CDR2 FQGNSA. The germline V and J ends were trimmed by 1 base and 3 bases, with 13 bases remaining between them. The CDR3 is 15 residues long. The chain's CDR3 is CASSLEAGRNYEQYF. CDR3 bases: TGTGCCAGCAGCTTAGAGGCGGGCCGAAACTACGAGCAGTACTTC. Full variable domain (rest looked up from reference TRBV7-2 and TRBJ2-7): GAGVSQSPSNKVTEKGKDVELRCDPISGHTALYWYRQSLGQGLEFLIYFQGNSAPDKSGLPSDRFSAERTGGSVSTLTIQRTQQEDSAVYLCASSLEAGRNYEQYFGPGTRLTVT.

The rearrangement joins TRBV20-1 to TRBJ1-5, with a tentative D call TRBD1 (5 bases). Trimming took off 3 bases at V and 11 bases at J, with 11 bases between the two ends. CDR3 length: 11 amino acids. Germline CDR1 reads DFQATT; CDR2 reads SNEGSKA (reference sequence). The CDR3, as DNA: TGCAGTGCTAGGTCGTTCAGGGCCCAGCATTTT. It encodes CSARSFRAQHF.

The gene calls are TRBV19 and TRBJ1-1, with 7 bases identical to TRBD1. Germline CDR1 reads LNHDA; CDR2 reads SQIVND (reference sequence). There are 15 residues in the CDR3. Trimming took 6 bases from V and 8 from J; bases not matched to a gene: 15. The CDR3 sequence is CASRPAGQSFEEAFF. In DNA form, the CDR3 reads TGTGCCAGTAGACCTGCGGGACAGAGCTTTGAGGAAGCTTTCTTT.

The rearrangement joins TRBV6-5 to TRBJ1-6, with D perhaps matching TRBD1 (5 bases). The length of the CDR3 is 16 residues. Looked up from germline, CDR1 is MNHEY and CDR2 is SVGAGI. Deletions cut 0 bases from V and 7 bases from J, with 13 bases between. The CDR3 reads CASSYSGGRENSPLHF. The CDR3, as DNA: TGTGCCAGCAGTTACTCGGGAGGCAGGGAGAATTCACCCCTCCACTTT.

V usage is TRBV1 and J usage is TRBJ2-5; the tabulated D call, TRBD2, remains unverified against the DNA. TRBV1 is a pseudogene locus. This CDR3 comprises 15 residues. The CDR3 DNA follows: TGCACCAGCAGCCCTTGGGGGGAAGTCCAAGAGACCCAGTACTTC. This sequence encodes CTSSPWGEVQETQYF.

The chain recombines TRBV7-8 with TRBJ2-1, with D perhaps matching TRBD2 (6 bases). The ends were cut back, 1 base at V and 7 bases at J, with 14 bases in the middle. The CDR3 contains 15 residues. Germline V gene sequence: CDR1 SGHVS, CDR2 FQNEAQ. CDR3 coding DNA: TGTGCCAGCAGCTTAGGAGACGGGACTTGGAATGAGCAGTTCTTC. Amino acids: CASSLGDGTWNEQFF.

The chain combines TRBV5-4 with TRBJ2-1, with D perhaps TRBD2 (7 bases). The V and J ends lost 1 base and 2 bases respectively, with 22 bases between them. The CDR3 totals 19 residues. Germline V gene lookup returns CDR1 SGHNT and CDR2 YYREEE (reference sequence). CDR3 nucleotide sequence: TGTGCCAGCAGCTTGAAGGGGGGGACCTTCTTGAGGACCTACAATGAGCAGTTCTTC. Translated: CASSLKGGTFLRTYNEQFF.

The genes are TRBV4-3 and TRBJ1-1; D remains unclear. The CDR3 is made up of 14 amino acids. Trimming shortened V by 1 base and J by 1 base, and 7 bases separated the two germline ends. The V gene's germline CDR1 is LGHNA and CDR2 YSLEER. CDR3 in DNA: TGCGCCAGCAGCCAAGCGGAGACGAACACTGAAGCTTTCTTT. It yields the protein CASSQAETNTEAFF.

A single count supports this clone. This rearrangement joins TRBV7-8 to TRBJ1-3, with D tentatively TRBD1 (6 bases). This CDR3 spans 13 amino acids. The V and J ends lost 5 bases and 4 bases respectively, with 9 bases between them. CDR1 and CDR2 (germline): SGHVS, FQNEAQ. The DNA for the CDR3 is TGTGCCAGCAGCAGGACAGACGGAAACACCATATATTTT. This encodes CASSRTDGNTIYF.

V usage is TRBV6-1 and J usage is TRBJ2-1; 8 nucleotides agree with TRBD2. CDR1 MNHNS and CDR2 SASEGT come from the germline V gene. The CDR3 extends over 18 amino acids. Trimming took 2 bases from V and 2 from J; bases not matched to a gene: 11. The CDR3 sequence: CASSERWGAGGAYNEQFF. As DNA, the CDR3 is TGTGCCAGCAGTGAAAGGTGGGGCGCGGGAGGCGCCTACAATGAGCAGTTCTTC.

The V and J genes are TRBV4-2 and TRBJ2-1; TRBD2 is a possible D gene (6 bases). The CDR3 is 15 amino acids. V lost 0 bases to trimming and J lost 9 bases, with 15 bases between them. The germline V gene encodes CDR1 LGHNA and CDR2 YNFKEQ. The CDR3 region has the DNA TGTGCCAGCAGCCAAGAAGGGGCGGGATACCTTGAGCAGTTCTTC. Translation: CASSQEGAGYLEQFF.

This clone was seen a few times. The V call is TRBV6-5, the J call TRBJ2-7; D is perhaps TRBD2 (6 bases). With 1 base removed from V and 5 bases from J, the gap between germline ends came to 12 bases. This CDR3 is 14 amino acids long. The germline gives CDR1 MNHEY, CDR2 SVGAGI. The CDR3 DNA follows: TGTGCCAGCAGTTACTTTAGGGGAGGAAACGAGCAGTACTTC. Protein sequence: CASSYFRGGNEQYF.

The CDR3 sequence: CASTPRGGRSNEQFF. The DNA of the CDR3 is TGTGCCAGTACCCCGCGGGGGGGCCGGTCCAATGAGCAGTTCTTC. The chain carries TRBV19 and TRBJ2-1, with 9 bases that match TRBD2. The CDR3 has 15 amino acids. With V trimmed by 7 bases and J by 6 bases, 10 bases remained unmatched. Germline V gene sequence: CDR1 LNHDA, CDR2 SQIVND (reference sequence).

This clone was recorded a few times. The chain combines TRBV19 with TRBJ2-7; 9 positions match TRBD2. The CDR3 is 15 amino acids. Germline CDR1 and CDR2: LNHDA and SQIVND (reference sequence). Trimming at V came to 6 bases and at J to 0 bases, leaving 6 bases not matched to a gene. In nucleotides, the CDR3 is TGTGCCAGTAGCGACCGGACTAGCGCCTCCTACGAGCAGTACTTC. Its protein product is CASSDRTSASYEQYF. Variable domain in full (rest from reference TRBV19 and TRBJ2-7): DGGITQSPKYLFRKEGQNVTLSCEQNLNHDAMYWYRQDPGQGLRLIYYSQIVNDFQKGDIAEGYSVSREKKESFPLTVTSAQKNPTAFYLCASSDRTSASYEQYFGPGTRLTVT.

This rearrangement joins TRBV10-3 to TRBJ2-7, with 10 bases matching TRBD2. V shed 4 bases and J 0 bases; nucleotides not matched to a gene: 3. The CDR3 has 15 amino acids. Looked up from germline, CDR1 is ENHRY and CDR2 is SYGVKD. The CDR3 DNA reads TGTGCCATCAGTGGACTAGCGGGTCCCTCCTACGAGCAGTACTTC. It is translated as CAISGLAGPSYEQYF.

This clone was seen only a few times. This chain uses TRBV27 with TRBJ1-1; 9 bases are a match to TRBD1. The CDR3 extends over 13 amino acids. Germline CDR1 reads MNHEY; CDR2 reads SMNVEV (reference sequence). The trim removed 3 bases at V and 11 bases at J, leaving 7 bases unmatched. The CDR3 coding sequence is TGTGCCAGCAGTTTGAGGACAGGGGAGATGGCTTTCTTT. The encoded protein is CASSLRTGEMAFF.

The chain couples TRBV15 to TRBJ2-1; 11 nucleotides agree with TRBD1. Germline V gene lookup returns CDR1 LNHNV and CDR2 YYDKDF (reference sequence). The ends lost 3 bases at V and 7 bases at J; junction bases unmatched: 5. The CDR3 sequence is 15 residues long. For the CDR3, the DNA is TGTGCCACCAGCAGTGGACAGGGGGCATTTAATGAGCAGTTCTTC. As protein: CATSSGQGAFNEQFF.

The chain employs TRBV21-1 and TRBJ1-3; the DNA was not compared with TRBD1, the D call given in the table. TRBV21-1 constitutes a pseudogene. The CDR3 spans 17 residues. CDR3 DNA sequence: TGTGCCAGCGCAGGGGACAGACAGGGAAGCTCTGGAAACACCATATATTTT. Its translation: CASAGDRQGSSGNTIYF.

The J gene is TRBJ1-2, the V gene TRBV6-5; 7 bases line up with TRBD1. V shed 5 bases, J shed 2 bases, and the junction held 2 bases outside the gene matches. From germline, CDR1 is MNHEY and CDR2 SVGAGI. The CDR3 is 13 residues long. This CDR3 reads CASSPGQNYGYTF. The CDR3 region has the DNA TGTGCCAGCAGTCCGGGACAGAACTATGGCTACACCTTC.

The chain is built from TRBV7-2 and TRBJ2-7; TRBD2 is a possible D gene (6 bases). The V end was cut by 3 bases, the J end by 6 bases, with 15 bases between. The CDR3 contains 14 residues. Germline values: CDR1 SGHTA, CDR2 FQGNSA. The CDR3 region is CASSLVRSGAEQYF. CDR3 nucleotides: TGTGCCAGCAGCTTGGTGAGGTCGGGAGCCGAGCAGTACTTC.